The rows below give T cell receptor beta chains drawn from one sample of a study of shared clonotypes between healthy human individuals. This table comes from immunoSEQ multiplex PCR, and its TCRdb copy is limited to in-frame clones, with some not included. Of under 2.5 million clones listed, 85% to 95% are singletons. The material sequenced was naive CD4+ T cells from PBMCs. The receptors originated from a man aged 18-30 years in good health. Some clones in this sample may be carry-over from other donors' samples. The CDR3 runs from the conserved cysteine through the conserved F or W. Each record gives: V gene, D gene, J gene, clone size, CDR3 DNA, CDR3 protein. D genes are given only for firm matches. Size is stated for part of the rows, as once, few or many counts, or as a class when the clone is expanded.

v_gene: TRBV29-1; d_gene: NA; j_gene: TRBJ2-4; abundance: NA; CDR3nt: TGCAGCGCGGGGTTGTCCAAAAACATTCAGTACTTC; CDR3aa: CSAGLSKNIQYF
v_gene: TRBV20-1; d_gene: NA; j_gene: TRBJ2-5; abundance: once; CDR3nt: TGCAGTGCTAGCCGTTTGAAGACCCAGTACTTC; CDR3aa: CSASRLKTQYF
v_gene: TRBV28; d_gene: NA; j_gene: TRBJ2-7; abundance: NA; CDR3nt: TGTGCCAGCAGTTTACCCGGGGTTGACTACGAGCAGTACTTC; CDR3aa: CASSLPGVDYEQYF
v_gene: TRBV5-1; d_gene: NA; j_gene: TRBJ2-3; abundance: NA; CDR3nt: TGCGCCAGCAGCTTGGCCGGAACGGCCCCCCCAGATACGCAGTATTTT; CDR3aa: CASSLAGTAPPDTQYF
v_gene: TRBV28; d_gene: TRBD1; j_gene: TRBJ2-7; abundance: NA; CDR3nt: TGTGCCAGCAGTTTAGACAGGGGCCGCGAGCAGTACTTC; CDR3aa: CASSLDRGREQYF
v_gene: TRBV11-2; d_gene: NA; j_gene: TRBJ2-1; abundance: NA; CDR3nt: TGTGCCAGCAGCTTAGTTGGATGGCTAACAATGAGGCAGTTCTTC; CDR3aa: CASSLVGWLTMRQFF
v_gene: TRBV9; d_gene: NA; j_gene: TRBJ1-3; abundance: NA; CDR3nt: TGTGCCAGCAGCGTAGCTAGTATACGGGGCTCTGGAAACACCATATATTTT; CDR3aa: CASSVASIRGSGNTIYF
v_gene: TRBV7-8; d_gene: TRBD1; j_gene: TRBJ2-5; abundance: NA; CDR3nt: TGTGCCAGCAGCCCCGGACAGGTAGAGACCCAGTACTTC; CDR3aa: CASSPGQVETQYF
v_gene: TRBV4-2; d_gene: TRBD2; j_gene: TRBJ2-2; abundance: NA; CDR3nt: TGTGCCAGCAGCCCCCTTGGGGCGGGAGGAGCCGGGGAGCTGTTTTTT; CDR3aa: CASSPLGAGGAGELFF
v_gene: TRBV11-2; d_gene: NA; j_gene: TRBJ1-1; abundance: few; CDR3nt: TGTGCCAGCAGCTCAGAGTTTCCAAAGAACACTGAAGCTTTCTTT; CDR3aa: CASSSEFPKNTEAFF
v_gene: TRBV7-9; d_gene: TRBD2; j_gene: TRBJ2-7; abundance: NA; CDR3nt: TGTGCCAGCAGTAACCCTAGCGGGAGGCCGAACTTC; CDR3aa: CASSNPSGRPNF
v_gene: TRBV2; d_gene: NA; j_gene: TRBJ1-5; abundance: few; CDR3nt: TGTGCCAGCAGTGGATACGGGGGGCAGCAGCCCCAGCATTTT; CDR3aa: CASSGYGGQQPQHF
v_gene: TRBV5-1; d_gene: NA; j_gene: TRBJ2-7; abundance: NA; CDR3nt: TGCGCCAGCAGTCAAGGGGGAACCTACGAGCAGTACTTC; CDR3aa: CASSQGGTYEQYF
v_gene: TRBV5-1; d_gene: NA; j_gene: TRBJ2-3; abundance: NA; CDR3nt: TGCGCCAGCAGCTTGGACCGAATTACGCAGTATTTT; CDR3aa: CASSLDRITQYF
v_gene: TRBV30; d_gene: NA; j_gene: TRBJ2-7; abundance: NA; CDR3nt: TGTGCCTGGAATTCGGGGCCAACCTACGAGCAGTACTTC; CDR3aa: CAWNSGPTYEQYF
v_gene: TRBV7-3; d_gene: NA; j_gene: TRBJ2-1; abundance: NA; CDR3nt: TGTGCCAGCAGCAGGGGAGTCGGGAATGAGCAGTTCTTC; CDR3aa: CASSRGVGNEQFF
v_gene: TRBV6-6; d_gene: TRBD1; j_gene: TRBJ2-7; abundance: few; CDR3nt: TGTGCCAGCAGACAGGGGGCCCACGAGCAGTACTTC; CDR3aa: CASRQGAHEQYF
v_gene: TRBV20-1; d_gene: NA; j_gene: TRBJ1-4; abundance: NA; CDR3nt: TGCAGTGCTCTGGGGGAAAAACTGTTTTTT; CDR3aa: CSALGEKLFF
v_gene: TRBV27; d_gene: NA; j_gene: TRBJ1-1; abundance: NA; CDR3nt: TGTGCCAGCAGCCCAGGCAGGGTTATGAACACTGAAGCTTTCTTT; CDR3aa: CASSPGRVMNTEAFF
v_gene: TRBV28; d_gene: NA; j_gene: TRBJ2-7; abundance: NA; CDR3nt: TGTGCCAGCAGTCAACACGGGACCGCGTTCTACGAGCAGTACTTC; CDR3aa: CASSQHGTAFYEQYF
v_gene: TRBV5-1; d_gene: NA; j_gene: TRBJ2-5; abundance: NA; CDR3nt: TGCGCCAGCAGCTTGGCCGCACAAGACGAGACCCAGTACTTC; CDR3aa: CASSLAAQDETQYF
v_gene: TRBV10-3; d_gene: TRBD2; j_gene: TRBJ2-1; abundance: NA; CDR3nt: TGTGCCACCGGGACTAGCCAAGACAATGAGCAGTTCTTC; CDR3aa: CATGTSQDNEQFF
v_gene: TRBV5-6; d_gene: NA; j_gene: TRBJ2-7; abundance: NA; CDR3nt: TGTGCCAGCAGCTTGGGGCGTCGAGCCGGGGAGCAGTACTTC; CDR3aa: CASSLGRRAGEQYF
v_gene: TRBV5-1; d_gene: NA; j_gene: TRBJ1-2; abundance: NA; CDR3nt: TGCGCCAGCAGCCCCGACCGTATTGAGGGCTACACCTTC; CDR3aa: CASSPDRIEGYTF
v_gene: TRBV18; d_gene: NA; j_gene: TRBJ2-3; abundance: NA; CDR3nt: TGTGCCAGCTCGCCCCCCGAGGGCACAGATACGCAGTATTTT; CDR3aa: CASSPPEGTDTQYF
v_gene: TRBV7-9; d_gene: NA; j_gene: TRBJ1-1; abundance: NA; CDR3nt: TGTGCCAGCAGCTACTACGGGGCATCTGAAGCTTTCTTT; CDR3aa: CASSYYGASEAFF
v_gene: TRBV5-1; d_gene: NA; j_gene: TRBJ1-2; abundance: NA; CDR3nt: TGCGCCAGCAGCTTGGGACAAGGGTCCTATGGCTACACCTTC; CDR3aa: CASSLGQGSYGYTF